The source of this T cell receptor beta chain is a study of a mutant IDH1 vaccine in newly diagnosed glioma. The CDR3 is made up of 15 amino acids. The ends were cut back, 3 bases at V and 2 bases at J, with 10 bases in the middle. Germline CDR1 reads MNHEY; CDR2 reads SMNVEV (reference sequence). The time point here: baseline, week 1 (first vaccination visit). The treatment is: pre-vaccination baseline after standard-of-care therapy. Only in-frame clones appear in the TCRdb table, and some are missing; sequencing was by immunoSEQ multiplex PCR. Of approximately 52,000 clones in the sample, over 60% were seen once.

This chain links TRBV27 with TRBJ2-2; TRBD1 might be the D (6 bases). The material sequenced was PBMCs, taken from a glioma patient treated with radiotherapy, temozolomide or both. This receptor was identified in a woman between 40 and 50 years old with glioma. CDR3 amino acids: CASSLRGGNTGELFF. In DNA form, the CDR3 reads TGTGCCAGCAGTTTGAGAGGGGGTAACACCGGGGAGCTGTTTTTT.